This T cell receptor (beta chain) appears in the sequencing data of a study of CD8 T cells in Susac syndrome. CDR3 length equals 15 residues. Trimming cost V 7 bases and J 6 bases; bases outside gene matches: 12. CDR1 and CDR2 (germline): MNHNY, SVGAGI (reference sequence). The authors carried out high-throughput sequencing of TCR beta. They applied it to CD8+ and CD4+ T cells obtained from blood. The study used treatment-naive patients who had stable or active relapsing-remitting disease as multiple sclerosis controls. Reverse transcription of about 0.5 to 1 ug RNA was carried out with random hexamers. immunoSEQ multiplex PCR amplified TCR beta CDR3 across 54 Vbeta, 13 Jbeta. Each CDR3 protein is one row after TCRdb ran MiXCR on the immunoSEQ multiplex PCR reads. This table has around 140,000 distinct CDR3 sequences, 75% to 90% appearing once. Overall study results and limits: That the number of individuals in its TCR sequencing and HLA analysis was relatively small was acknowledged by the study.

This clonotype has a handful of counts. Its antigen remains unknown. Specimen: CD8+ T cells from PBMCs. The chain combines TRBV6-6 with TRBJ1-5; TRBD1 aligns across 7 bases. The clonotype was recovered from a human donor with multiple sclerosis. This CDR3 reads CASTLDRVGSQPQHF. The CDR3 coding sequence is TGTGCCAGCACCCTAGACAGGGTAGGAAGTCAGCCCCAGCATTTT.